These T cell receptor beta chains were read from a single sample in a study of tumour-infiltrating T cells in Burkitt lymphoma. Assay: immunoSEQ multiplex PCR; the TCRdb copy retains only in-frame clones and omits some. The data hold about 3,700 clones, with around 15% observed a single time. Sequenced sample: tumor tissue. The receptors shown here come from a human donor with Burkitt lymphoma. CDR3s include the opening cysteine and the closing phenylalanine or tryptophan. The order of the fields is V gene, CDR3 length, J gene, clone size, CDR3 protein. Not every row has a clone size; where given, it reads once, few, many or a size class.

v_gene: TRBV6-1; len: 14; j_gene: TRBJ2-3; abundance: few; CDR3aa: CASSVQISTDTQYF
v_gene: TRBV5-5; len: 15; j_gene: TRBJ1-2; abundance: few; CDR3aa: CASSLGGPSGYGYTF
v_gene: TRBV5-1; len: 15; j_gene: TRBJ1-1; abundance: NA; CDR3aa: CASSARTSLNTEAFF
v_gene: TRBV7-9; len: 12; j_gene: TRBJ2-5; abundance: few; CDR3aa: CASSQHVETQYF
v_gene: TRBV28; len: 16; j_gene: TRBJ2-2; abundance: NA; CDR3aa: CASSVTSGSRDGELFF
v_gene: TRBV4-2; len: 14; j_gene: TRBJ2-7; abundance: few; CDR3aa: CASSQAGGWYEQYF
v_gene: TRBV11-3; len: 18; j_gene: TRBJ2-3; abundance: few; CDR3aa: CASRKGYSVPLGADTQYF
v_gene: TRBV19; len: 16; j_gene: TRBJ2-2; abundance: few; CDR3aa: CASSIRGGSDTGELFF
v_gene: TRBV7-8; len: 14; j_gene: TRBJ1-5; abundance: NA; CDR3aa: CASSLVSGGQPQHF
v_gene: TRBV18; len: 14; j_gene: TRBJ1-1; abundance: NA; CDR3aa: CASSPPSGQPEAFF
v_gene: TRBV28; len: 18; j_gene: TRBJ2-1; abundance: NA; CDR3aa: CASSGLAGGLGLYNEQFF
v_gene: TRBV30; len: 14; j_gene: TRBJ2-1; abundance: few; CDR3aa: CASSPGRRRNEQFF
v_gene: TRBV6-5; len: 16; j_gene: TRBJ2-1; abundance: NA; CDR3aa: CASSYGLASSYNKQFF
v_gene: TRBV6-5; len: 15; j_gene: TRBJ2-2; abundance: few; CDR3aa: CASSSPGQSTGELFF
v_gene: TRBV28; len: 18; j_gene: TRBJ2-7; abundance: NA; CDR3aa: CASLNTGWGLAETYEQYF
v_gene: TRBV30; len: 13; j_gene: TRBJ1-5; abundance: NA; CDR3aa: CAWSPHRNQPQHF
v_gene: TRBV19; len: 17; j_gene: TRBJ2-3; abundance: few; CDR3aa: CASSRRTGIASTDTQYF
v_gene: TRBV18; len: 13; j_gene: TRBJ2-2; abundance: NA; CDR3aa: CASSLSDTGELFF